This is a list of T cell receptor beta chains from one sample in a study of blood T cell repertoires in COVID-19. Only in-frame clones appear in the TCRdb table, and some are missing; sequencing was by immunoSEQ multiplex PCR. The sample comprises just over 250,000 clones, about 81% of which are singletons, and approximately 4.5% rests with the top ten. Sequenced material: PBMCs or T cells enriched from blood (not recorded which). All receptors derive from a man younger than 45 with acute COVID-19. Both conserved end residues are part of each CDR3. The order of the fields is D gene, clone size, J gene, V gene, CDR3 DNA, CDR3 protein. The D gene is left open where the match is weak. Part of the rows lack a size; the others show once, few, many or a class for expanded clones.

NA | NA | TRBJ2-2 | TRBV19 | TGTGCCAGTAGTATAGCCCGGAGCAGCGGGGAGCTGTTTTTT | CASSIARSSGELFF
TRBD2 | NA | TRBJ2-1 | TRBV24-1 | TGTGCCACCAGTAAGTTCAAAGCGGGAGGACTTAATGAGCAGTTCTTC | CATSKFKAGGLNEQFF
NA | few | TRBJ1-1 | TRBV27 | TGTGCCAGCAGTTTATCGCCCGGCGGCCTACAGAACACTGAAGCTTTCTTT | CASSLSPGGLQNTEAFF
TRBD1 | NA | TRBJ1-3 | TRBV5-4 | TGTGCCAGCAGTTCCTCCCGGGACAGGGATGGAAACACCATATATTTT | CASSSSRDRDGNTIYF
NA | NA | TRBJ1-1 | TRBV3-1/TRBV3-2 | TGTGCCAGCAGCCAAGATGGGGGGGCCACTGAAGCTTTCTTT | CASSQDGGATEAFF
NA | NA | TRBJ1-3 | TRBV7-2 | TGTGCCAGCAGCCTAGGCAGCTCTGGAAACACCATATATTTT | CASSLGSSGNTIYF
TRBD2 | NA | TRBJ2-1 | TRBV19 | TGTGCCAGTAGTATAGGTCTAGCGGCTTCCAATGAGCAGTTCTTC | CASSIGLAASNEQFF
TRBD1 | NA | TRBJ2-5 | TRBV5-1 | TGCGCCAGCAGCTTGGCAGGGGGCGGGGAGACCCAGTACTTC | CASSLAGGGETQYF
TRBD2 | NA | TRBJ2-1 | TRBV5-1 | TGCGCCAGCAGCTCAAGCGGGGGGGCCTATGAGCAGTTCTTC | CASSSSGGAYEQFF
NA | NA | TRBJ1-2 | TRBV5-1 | TGTGCCAGCAGCGAACAGGGAAATGGCTACACCTTC | CASSEQGNGYTF
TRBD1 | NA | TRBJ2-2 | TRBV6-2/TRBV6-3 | TGTGCCAGCAGTTACCGGGACAGGGAGAACACCGGGGAGCTGTTTTTT | CASSYRDRENTGELFF